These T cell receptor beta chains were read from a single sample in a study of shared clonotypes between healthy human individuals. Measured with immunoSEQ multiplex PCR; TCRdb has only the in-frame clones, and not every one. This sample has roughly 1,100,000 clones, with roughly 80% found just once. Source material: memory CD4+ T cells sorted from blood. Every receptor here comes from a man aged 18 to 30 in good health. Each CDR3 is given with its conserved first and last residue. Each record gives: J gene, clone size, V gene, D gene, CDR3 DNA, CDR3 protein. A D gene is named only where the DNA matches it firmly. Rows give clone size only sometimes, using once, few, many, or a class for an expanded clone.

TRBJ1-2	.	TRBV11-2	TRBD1	TGTGCCAGCAGCCGAAAACAGGGGGAAATTTATGGCTACACCTTC	CASSRKQGEIYGYTF
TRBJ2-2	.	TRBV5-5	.	TGTGCCAGCAGCTCCAGGGTAAACACCGGGGAGCTGTTTTTT	CASSSRVNTGELFF
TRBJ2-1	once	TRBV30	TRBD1	TGTGCCTGGGGGGGACAGGGGAGCGTCAAAGGGAATGAGCAGTTCTTC	CAWGGQGSVKGNEQFF
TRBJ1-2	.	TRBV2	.	TGTGCCAGCAGTGTGGGGGAAAGGGCGAGGGGCTACACCTTC	CASSVGERARGYTF
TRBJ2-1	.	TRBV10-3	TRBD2	TGTGCCATCCGCCTAGCGGGAGAGTATGAGCAGTTCTTC	CAIRLAGEYEQFF
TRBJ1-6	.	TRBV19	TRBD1	TGTGCCAGTAGTATCACAGACAGGGATTCACCCCTCCACTTT	CASSITDRDSPLHF
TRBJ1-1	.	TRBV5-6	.	TGTGCCAGCAGCTCCACCGGGACCAGAACTGAAGCTTTCTTT	CASSSTGTRTEAFF
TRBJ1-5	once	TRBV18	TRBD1	TGTGCCAGCTCACCTGGACAGGGCACTCAGCCCCAGCATTTT	CASSPGQGTQPQHF
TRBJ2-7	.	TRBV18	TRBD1	TGTGCCAGCTCACCCGTTAACAGGGGCGCCTACGAGCAGTACTTC	CASSPVNRGAYEQYF
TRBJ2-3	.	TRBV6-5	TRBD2	TGTGCCAGCAGTTACCTTGGACTAGCGGATACGCAGTATTTT	CASSYLGLADTQYF
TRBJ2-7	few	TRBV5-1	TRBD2	TGCGCCAGCAGCTCCAATAGCGGGAGTTACGAGCAGTACTTC	CASSSNSGSYEQYF
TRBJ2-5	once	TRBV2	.	TGTGCCAGCAGTGTTCCCACAGGGGGGGGAGAGACCCAGTACTTC	CASSVPTGGGETQYF
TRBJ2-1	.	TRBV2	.	TGTGCCAGCAGGGCAGCTGAAGGCAATGAGCAGTTCTTC	CASRAAEGNEQFF
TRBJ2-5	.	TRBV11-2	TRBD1	TGTGCCAGCAGCTTAGAAGGTCGGGGACAGGGGGCTTTAGAGACCCAGTACTTC	CASSLEGRGQGALETQYF
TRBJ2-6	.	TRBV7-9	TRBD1	TGTGCCAGCATCACCCAGGGGGCTGGGGCCAACGTCCTGACTTTC	CASITQGAGANVLTF
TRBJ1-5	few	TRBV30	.	TGTGCCTGGAGTTCTTTGCAGGGAAGACAGCCCCAGCATTTT	CAWSSLQGRQPQHF
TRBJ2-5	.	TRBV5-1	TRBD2	TGCGCCAGCAGCTTATCTAGCGGGAGAGAGACCCAGTACTTC	CASSLSSGRETQYF
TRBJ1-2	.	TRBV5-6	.	TGTGCCAGCAGCTTGAGGACCACAGGGTGGGGGTCTGGCTACACCTTC	CASSLRTTGWGSGYTF
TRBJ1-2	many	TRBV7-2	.	TGTGCCAGCAGCGCGGACCTTAACTATGGCTACACCTTC	CASSADLNYGYTF
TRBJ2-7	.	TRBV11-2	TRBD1	TGTGCCAGCAGCATTAAGACCGGGACAGGGGCTTCCTACGAGCAGTACTTC	CASSIKTGTGASYEQYF
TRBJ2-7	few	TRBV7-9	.	TGTGCCAGCACCTCACAGGGAAGCTCCTACGAGCAGTACTTC	CASTSQGSSYEQYF
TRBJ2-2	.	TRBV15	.	TGTGCCACCAGCAGAGATGGACTCACCGGGGAGCTGTTTTTT	CATSRDGLTGELFF
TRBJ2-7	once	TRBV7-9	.	TGTGCCAGCAGCTTAGGGGGCGCCTCCTACGAGCAGTACTTC	CASSLGGASYEQYF
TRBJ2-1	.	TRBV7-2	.	TGTGCCAGCAGCCCCCGGACAGCCGCATCCTACAATGAGCAGTTCTTC	CASSPRTAASYNEQFF
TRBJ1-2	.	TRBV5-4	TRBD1	TGTGCCAGCAGCCCGGACAGGGGAACCAACTATGGCTACACCTTC	CASSPDRGTNYGYTF
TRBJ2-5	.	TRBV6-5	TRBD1	TGTGCCAGCAGTTACTCGGGACAGGGGGGAGAGACCCAGTACTTC	CASSYSGQGGETQYF
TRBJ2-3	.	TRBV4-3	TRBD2	TGCGCCAGCAGCCAAATAGCGGGAGCGGCGGATACGCAGTATTTT	CASSQIAGAADTQYF
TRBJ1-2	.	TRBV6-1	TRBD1	TGTGCCAGCAGCTTACAGGGGGGCAGTGGCTACACCTTC	CASSLQGGSGYTF
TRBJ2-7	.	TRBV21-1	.	TGTGCCAGCAGCAAAGAATTAAGGCACGAGCAGTACTTC	CASSKELRHEQYF
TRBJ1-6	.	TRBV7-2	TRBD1	TGTGCCAGCAGCTCCCTCAGAGGGGGGACCCAGGGGGGACCCCTCCACTTT	CASSSLRGGTQGGPLHF
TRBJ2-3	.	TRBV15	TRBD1	TGTGCCACCAGCTTGGGACAGGTTTTATCAGATACGCAGTATTTT	CATSLGQVLSDTQYF
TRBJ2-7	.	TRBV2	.	TGTGCCAGCTCGGGGTTCTCCGAGCAGTACTTC	CASSGFSEQYF
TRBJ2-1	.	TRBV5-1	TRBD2	TGCGCCAGCAGCTTCCAGACTAGCGGGGGCTACAATGAGCAGTTCTTC	CASSFQTSGGYNEQFF
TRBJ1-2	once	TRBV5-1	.	TGCGCCAGCAGCCAGGCCCTGTATGGCTACACCTTC	CASSQALYGYTF
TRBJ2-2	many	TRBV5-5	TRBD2	TGTGCCAGCAGTCGGACTAGCGGAAACACCGGGGAGCTGTTTTTT	CASSRTSGNTGELFF
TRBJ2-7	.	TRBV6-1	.	TGTGCCAGCAGTGTTACGGGGCAGTGGTACGAGCAGTACTTC	CASSVTGQWYEQYF
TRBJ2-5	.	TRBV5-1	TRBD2	TGCGCCAGCAGCTTGGTACTAGCGAGGGAGACCCAGTACTTC	CASSLVLARETQYF
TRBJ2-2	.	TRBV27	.	TGTGCCAGCAGCGGACAAAGGAACACCGGGGAGCTGTTTTTT	CASSGQRNTGELFF
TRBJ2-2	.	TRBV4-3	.	TGCGCCAGCAGCAAAGAAGGCCCCTCCGGGGAGCTGTTTTTT	CASSKEGPSGELFF
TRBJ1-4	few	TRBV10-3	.	TGTGCCATCAGTGATATGTCTAATGAAAAACTGTTTTTT	CAISDMSNEKLFF
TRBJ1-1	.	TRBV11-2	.	TGTGCCAGCAGCTTACTCGCAGGTTCGAACACTGAAGCTTTCTTT	CASSLLAGSNTEAFF
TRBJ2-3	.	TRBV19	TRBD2	TGTGCCAGTAAGGCGGGAGGGGGCCCAGATACGCAGTATTTT	CASKAGGGPDTQYF
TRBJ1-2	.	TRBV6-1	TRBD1	TGTGCCAGCAGTGAAGCGGCCGGGACAGCTACGGGCTACACCTTC	CASSEAAGTATGYTF
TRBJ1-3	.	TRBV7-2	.	TGTGCCAGCAGCCCCCGGCGGGGAGCTTCTTTACTTGTTGGAAACACCATATATTTT	CASSPRRGASLLVGNTIYF
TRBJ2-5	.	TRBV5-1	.	TGCGCCAGCAGCTTGGGGGTCGGCAGAGGACAAGAGACCCAGTACTTC	CASSLGVGRGQETQYF
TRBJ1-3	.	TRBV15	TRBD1	TGTGCCACCAGCAGAGATTGGAGGGACAGGCCTCGCTCTGGAAACACCATATATTTT	CATSRDWRDRPRSGNTIYF
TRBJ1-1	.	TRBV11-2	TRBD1	TGTGCCAGCAGCCCGGACAGGGTACCTTTCTTT	CASSPDRVPFF
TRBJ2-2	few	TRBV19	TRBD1	TGTGCCAGTAGTGCCCCGGGACAGGGAATCACCGGGGAGCTGTTTTTT	CASSAPGQGITGELFF
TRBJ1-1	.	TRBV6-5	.	TGTGCCAGCAGTTACCAGCTGAACACTGAAGCTTTCTTT	CASSYQLNTEAFF